Described below is a single T cell receptor beta chain sequence and its context. Study processing details: Nucleated cell number was recorded as an estimate derived from reference gene primer amplification. The method was immunoSEQ multiplex PCR; TCRdb's version includes in-frame clones alone and lacks a portion of them. V, J and clone size derive from that table, while D and trimming were established from the DNA sequence. The data show around 190,000 clones, 88% seen once. The data derive from a study of blood T cell repertoires in COVID-19. Turning to the study itself: The United States, Italy and Spain supplied acute and convalescent COVID-19 samples. T cells, B-cell-depleted T cells, or PBMCs supplied cDNA or gDNA.

The CDR3 runs 17 residues. V was clipped by 8 bases and J by 4 bases; unmatched bases: 14. Germline CDR1 is LGHNA and CDR2 is YSLEER. This sequence was found in a human donor in a cohort sampled during active COVID-19. The rearrangement joins TRBV4-3 to TRBJ2-3; TRBD2 aligns across 11 bases. Sequenced: peripheral blood. CDR3 coding DNA: TGCGCCAGCGGAGATAGACTAGCGGGGTTCCGAGCAGATACGCAGTATTTT. This sequence encodes CASGDRLAGFRADTQYF.